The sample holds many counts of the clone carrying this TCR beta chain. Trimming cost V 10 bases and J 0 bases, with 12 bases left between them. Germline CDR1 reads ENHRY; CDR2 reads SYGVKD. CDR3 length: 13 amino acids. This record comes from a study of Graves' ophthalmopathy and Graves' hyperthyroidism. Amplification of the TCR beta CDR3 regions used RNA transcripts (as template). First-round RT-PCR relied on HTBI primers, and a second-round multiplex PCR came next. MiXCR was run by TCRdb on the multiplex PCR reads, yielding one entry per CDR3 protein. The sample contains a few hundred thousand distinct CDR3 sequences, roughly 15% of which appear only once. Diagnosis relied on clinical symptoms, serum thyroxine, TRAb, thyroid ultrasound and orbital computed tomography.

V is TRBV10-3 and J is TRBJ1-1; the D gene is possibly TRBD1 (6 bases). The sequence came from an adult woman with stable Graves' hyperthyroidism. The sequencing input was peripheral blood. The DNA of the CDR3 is TGTGCCACCCAGGACAGTTTGAACACTGAAGCTTTCTTT. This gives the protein CATQDSLNTEAFF.